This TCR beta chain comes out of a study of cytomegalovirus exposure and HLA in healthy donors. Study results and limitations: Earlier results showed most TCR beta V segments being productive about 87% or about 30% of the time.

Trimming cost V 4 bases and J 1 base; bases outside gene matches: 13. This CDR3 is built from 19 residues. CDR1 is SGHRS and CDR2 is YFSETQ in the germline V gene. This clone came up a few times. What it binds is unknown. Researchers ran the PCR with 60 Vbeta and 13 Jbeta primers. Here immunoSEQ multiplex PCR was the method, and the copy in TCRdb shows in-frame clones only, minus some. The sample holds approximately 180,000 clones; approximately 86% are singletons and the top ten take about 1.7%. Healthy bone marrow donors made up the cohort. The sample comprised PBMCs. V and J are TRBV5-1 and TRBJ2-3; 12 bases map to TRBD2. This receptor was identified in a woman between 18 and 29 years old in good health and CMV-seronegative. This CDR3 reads CASSPGGTSGGHGTDTQYF. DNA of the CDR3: TGCGCCAGCAGCCCGGGGGGTACTAGCGGGGGGCATGGCACAGATACGCAGTATTTT.